These 17 T cell receptor beta chains originate from one sample sequenced in a study of T cells in narcolepsy. TCRdb's copy holds only in-frame clones and misses some; the assay was immunoSEQ multiplex PCR. The sample yields tens of thousands of clones, approximately 84% seen once. The sequencing input was CD45RA- memory CD4+ T cells from PBMCs. These receptors all stem from a human donor with narcolepsy.

The chain couples TRBV7-9 to TRBJ1-2, with 8 bases that match TRBD1. The junction had 4 bases not matched to a gene; V was cut back by 5 bases and J by 8 bases. CDR1 and CDR2 (germline): SEHNR, FQNEAQ (reference sequence). The CDR3 is 12 residues long. CDR3 residues: CASSRDRLGYTF. CDR3 sequence (DNA): TGTGCCAGCAGCAGGGACAGGTTGGGCTACACCTTC. The whole variable domain, filled in from reference TRBV7-9 and TRBJ1-2, reads DTGVSQNPRHKITKRGQNVTFRCDPISEHNRLYWYRQTLGQGPEFLTYFQNEAQLEKSRLLSDRFSAERPKGSFSTLEIQRTEQGDSAMYLCASSRDRLGYTFGSGTRLTVV.

This chain joins TRBV5-1 and TRBJ2-5; 7 positions match TRBD2. This CDR3 has 18 amino acids. Looked up from germline, CDR1 is SGHRS and CDR2 is YFSETQ. J lost 1 base, V lost 3 bases, and 15 bases had no gene match. CDR3 coding DNA: TGCGCCAGCAGCTCGACCGCCTTACTAGCGTCCTCCCAAGAGACCCAGTACTTC. Its protein is CASSSTALLASSQETQYF.

The rearrangement uses TRBV11-3 and TRBJ1-1; TRBD1 matches 7 bases. Germline loops: CDR1 SGHNT, CDR2 YENEEA. With 4 bases clipped from V and 6 bases from J, the junction kept 5 bases outside the gene matches. This CDR3 has 13 amino acids. CDR3 nucleotide sequence: TGTGCCAGCAGCTACCGACAGGGCTCTGAAGCTTTCTTT. Encoded protein: CASSYRQGSEAFF.

The J gene is TRBJ1-6, the V gene TRBV5-1; 7 nucleotides match TRBD1. CDR3 length: 14 amino acids. The germline gives CDR1 SGHRS, CDR2 YFSETQ. With 2 bases clipped from V and 8 bases from J, the junction kept 4 bases outside the gene matches. The chain's CDR3 is CASSFKGADSPLHF. The CDR3 bases are TGCGCCAGCAGCTTTAAGGGGGCTGATTCACCCCTCCACTTT. Looking up the rest from reference TRBV5-1 and TRBJ1-6 gives the full variable domain: KAGVTQTPRYLIKTRGQQVTLSCSPISGHRSVSWYQQTPGQGLQFLFEYFSETQRNKGNFPGRFSGRQFSNSRSEMNVSTLELGDSALYLCASSFKGADSPLHFGNGTRLTVT.

The sample holds a few counts of this clone. CDR3 residues: CASRPRDRGETQYF. CDR3 coding DNA: TGTGCCAGCAGGCCACGGGACAGGGGAGAGACCCAGTACTTC. The chain recombines TRBV5-4 with TRBJ2-5, with 10 positions matching TRBD1. CDR1 SGHNT and CDR2 YYREEE come from the germline V gene (reference sequence). The CDR3 runs 14 residues. After removal of 5 bases from V and 4 bases from J, the junction contained 5 bases not matched to a gene. The full variable domain, with the rest looked up from reference TRBV5-4 and TRBJ2-5, is ETGVTQSPTHLIKTRGQQVTLRCSSQSGHNTVSWYQQALGQGPQFIFQYYREEENGRGNFPPRFSGLQFPNYSSELNVNALELDDSALYLCASRPRDRGETQYFGPGTRLLVL.

The chain has TRBV7-6 and TRBJ2-7; 9 nucleotides align to TRBD2. Germline lookup yields CDR1 SGHVS and CDR2 FNYEAQ. The junction had 7 bases not matched to a gene; V was cut back by 9 bases and J by 4 bases. The CDR3 covers 13 residues. The CDR3 here is CASSRGGRYEQYV. In nucleotides, the CDR3 is TGTGCCAGTTCGCGGGGGGGCCGTTACGAGCAGTACGTC.

The gene calls are TRBV9 and TRBJ2-1, with TRBD2 matching 11 bases. Per germline, CDR1 SGDLS and CDR2 YYNGEE. With V trimmed by 2 bases and J by 4 bases, 2 bases remained unmatched. The CDR3 has 15 residues. The CDR3 DNA reads TGTGCCAGCAGCGTCCTAGCGGGGGGATACAATGAGCAGTTCTTC. Residues: CASSVLAGGYNEQFF.

This chain connects TRBV6-6 to TRBJ1-2; D is uncertain. Between the trimmed V and J ends, which lost 2 bases and 3 bases, there was a span of 10 bases. The CDR3 is 14 amino acids. The V gene's germline CDR1 is MNHNY and CDR2 SVGAGI (reference sequence). In nucleotides, the CDR3 is TGTGCCAGCAGTTACCCCGGCGCACACTATGGCTACACCTTC. Its protein product is CASSYPGAHYGYTF.

This clone was observed once. Other nucleotide sequences from this sample produce the same CDR3. The V gene is TRBV28, the J gene TRBJ2-7, with D perhaps TRBD1 (5 bases). Germline V lookup: CDR1 MDHEN, CDR2 SYDVKM. The CDR3 is made up of 12 amino acids. Trimming pared 5 bases from V and 2 bases from J, leaving 7 bases between. The CDR3 bases are TGTGCCAGCAGTAGGGGAACCTACGAGCAGTACTTC. Its protein product is CASSRGTYEQYF.

This clone has a single count. The V and J genes are TRBV11-2 and TRBJ2-5; D ambiguous. V dropped 5 bases and J dropped 5 bases, with 15 bases sitting between them. The CDR3 consists of 14 residues. Germline assignment: CDR1 SGHAT and CDR2 FQNNGV. For the CDR3, the DNA is TGTGCCAGCAGCCAGAACAGCGTAGGGGAGACCCAGTACTTC. Its translation: CASSQNSVGETQYF.

This chain joins TRBV28 and TRBJ2-7; TRBD1 matches at 9 bases. Germline V gene sequence: CDR1 MDHEN, CDR2 SYDVKM. V was pared by 8 bases and J by 5 bases, with 10 bases of the junction left unmatched. The CDR3 has 14 residues. The CDR3 coding sequence is TGTGCCAGCGGAGGCGGACAGGGGAGGAACGAGCAGTACTTC. This gives the protein CASGGGQGRNEQYF.

J is TRBJ1-1 and V is TRBV7-2; D perhaps matches TRBD1 (6 bases). Germline assignment: CDR1 SGHTA and CDR2 FQGNSA. Trimming cost V 6 bases and J 1 base, with 12 bases left between them. The CDR3 is 14 residues long. CDR3 region: CASSWGHQNTEAFF. In DNA form, the CDR3 reads TGTGCCAGCAGTTGGGGACACCAGAACACTGAAGCTTTCTTT. The full variable domain, with the rest looked up from reference TRBV7-2 and TRBJ1-1, is GAGVSQSPSNKVTEKGKDVELRCDPISGHTALYWYRQSLGQGLEFLIYFQGNSAPDKSGLPSDRFSAERTGGSVSTLTIQRTQQEDSAVYLCASSWGHQNTEAFFGQGTRLTVV.

The CDR3 DNA sequence: TGTGCCAGCAGTACGGGGATGAACACTGAAGCTTTCTTT. It specifies CASSTGMNTEAFF. This chain links TRBV2 with TRBJ1-1; D ambiguous. CDR1 SNHLY and CDR2 FYNNEI come from the germline V gene. The CDR3 totals 13 residues. The V gene lost 5 bases and the J gene lost 0 bases, with 7 bases spanning the gap.

This clone has a handful of counts. The chain is built from TRBV28 and TRBJ2-3; TRBD2 agrees at 13 bases. The CDR3 runs 14 residues. In germline, CDR1 is MDHEN, CDR2 SYDVKM. With V trimmed by 8 bases and J by 7 bases, 6 bases remained unmatched. The CDR3 bases are TGTGCCAGCGGAACTAGCGGGGGGGCCAATACGCAGTATTTT. Protein: CASGTSGGANTQYF.

This chain connects TRBV2 to TRBJ1-4; D may be TRBD1 (6 bases). The V and J ends lost 8 bases and 7 bases respectively, with 20 bases between them. Looked up from germline, CDR1 is SNHLY and CDR2 is FYNNEI. This CDR3 has 15 residues. CDR3 protein: CASGQHRVSLEKLFF. CDR3 nucleotides: TGTGCCAGCGGCCAGCACAGGGTCTCGCTTGAAAAACTGTTTTTT. Complete variable domain (other parts from reference TRBV2 and TRBJ1-4): EPEVTQTPSHQVTQMGQEVILRCVPISNHLYFYWYRQILGQKVEFLVSFYNNEISEKSEIFDDQFSVERPDGSNFTLKIRSTKLEDSAMYFCASGQHRVSLEKLFFGSGTQLSVL.

The chain joins TRBV7-6 to TRBJ1-3; unclear D gene. CDR1 is SGHVS, CDR2 FNYEAQ, per germline. The germline V and J ends were trimmed by 4 bases and 10 bases, with 14 bases remaining between them. The CDR3 runs 13 residues. CDR3 sequence reads: CASSSLARETIYF. The CDR3 DNA reads as TGTGCCAGCAGCTCCCTGGCCCGGGAGACCATATATTTT.

This chain links TRBV25-1 with TRBJ1-2, with no clear D. The CDR3 sequence is 14 residues long. The V gene's germline CDR1 is MGHDK and CDR2 SYGVNS. Trimming removed 6 bases at V and 5 bases at J, with 16 bases between. CDR3 nucleotide sequence: TGTGCCAGCAGCCTCACCTGCAGAGTATATGGCTACACCTTC. Translated, it gives CASSLTCRVYGYTF.